These 7 T cell receptor beta chains were sequenced from one sample in a study of OX40 agonist ivuxolimab in advanced cancers. The data were produced by immunoSEQ multiplex PCR, yet TCRdb's version contains in-frame clones alone and is incomplete. The sample includes 60,000 or so clones, more than 75% seen only once; the top ten take about 12%. The sample consisted of CD4+ or CD8+ T cells sorted from blood, taken in a trial of the OX40 agonist ivuxolimab. The receptor source for this set is an adult with an advanced solid tumor such as melanoma, head and neck, liver or kidney cancer.

The chain uses TRBV6-6 and TRBJ2-2; no clear D gene. This CDR3 has 13 residues. Germline assignment: CDR1 MNHNY and CDR2 SVGAGI (reference sequence). Trimming took 4 bases from V and 5 from J, leaving 8 bases between them. The CDR3 reads CASSSGETGELFF. The CDR3 region has the DNA TGTGCCAGCAGTTCCGGAGAGACCGGGGAGCTGTTTTTT.

The CDR3 loop is CASSPQGQRTYEQYF. CDR3 DNA sequence: TGTGCCAGCTCACCACAGGGACAGAGAACCTACGAGCAGTACTTC. This chain uses TRBV18 with TRBJ2-7, with TRBD1 identical over 7 bases. The CDR3 totals 15 residues. Germline-derived CDR1 and CDR2 are KGHSH and LQKENI. With V trimmed by 1 base and J by 2 bases, 5 bases remained unmatched.

The chain uses TRBV28 and TRBJ2-3; 8 bases are shared with TRBD1. V was pared by 1 base and J by 2 bases, with 11 bases of the junction left unmatched. CDR3 length: 18 amino acids. Germline lookup yields CDR1 MDHEN and CDR2 SYDVKM. Written as DNA, the CDR3 is TGTGCCAGCAGTTTATCTTCGGCAGACAGGGGTTTCACAGATACGCAGTATTTT. Protein: CASSLSSADRGFTDTQYF.

This chain uses TRBV6-5 with TRBJ2-7, with TRBD2 as a possible D gene (7 bases). CDR1 is MNHEY, CDR2 SVGAGI, per germline. V lost 0 bases and J 7 bases, leaving 19 bases between the germline ends. This CDR3 is 16 amino acids long. The CDR3 loop reads CASSYSTSGGAGEQYF. The CDR3 DNA reads as TGTGCCAGCAGTTACTCGACTAGTGGGGGGGCGGGGGAGCAGTACTTC.

J is TRBJ2-5 and V is TRBV9; 8 nucleotides align to TRBD2. Germline V gene sequence: CDR1 SGDLS, CDR2 YYNGEE. This CDR3 is built from 14 residues. After removal of 4 bases from V and 5 bases from J, the junction contained 7 bases not matched to a gene. CDR3: CASSSRGGKETQYF. In DNA, the CDR3 is TGTGCCAGCAGCTCCCGGGGGGGTAAGGAGACCCAGTACTTC.

The chain joins TRBV2 to TRBJ2-5; D is possibly TRBD2 (6 bases). The CDR3 spans 13 residues. The ends were cut back, 8 bases at V and 0 bases at J, with 10 bases in the middle. Germline V gene lookup returns CDR1 SNHLY and CDR2 FYNNEI. This CDR3 is CASGGLYQETQYF. The CDR3, as DNA: TGTGCCAGCGGGGGACTGTACCAAGAGACCCAGTACTTC. Drawing the rest from reference TRBV2 and TRBJ2-5, the complete variable domain is EPEVTQTPSHQVTQMGQEVILRCVPISNHLYFYWYRQILGQKVEFLVSFYNNEISEKSEIFDDQFSVERPDGSNFTLKIRSTKLEDSAMYFCASGGLYQETQYFGPGTRLLVL.

This clone occurred once. The chain uses TRBV6-5 and TRBJ2-7; no reliable D call. Per the germline V gene, CDR1 is MNHEY and CDR2 is SVGAGI. Trimming cost V 2 bases and J 6 bases, with 11 bases left between them. This CDR3 has 13 amino acids. The DNA for the CDR3 is TGTGCCAGCAGTTACGTCTTTACTTCCGAGCAGTACTTC. Its protein is CASSYVFTSEQYF.